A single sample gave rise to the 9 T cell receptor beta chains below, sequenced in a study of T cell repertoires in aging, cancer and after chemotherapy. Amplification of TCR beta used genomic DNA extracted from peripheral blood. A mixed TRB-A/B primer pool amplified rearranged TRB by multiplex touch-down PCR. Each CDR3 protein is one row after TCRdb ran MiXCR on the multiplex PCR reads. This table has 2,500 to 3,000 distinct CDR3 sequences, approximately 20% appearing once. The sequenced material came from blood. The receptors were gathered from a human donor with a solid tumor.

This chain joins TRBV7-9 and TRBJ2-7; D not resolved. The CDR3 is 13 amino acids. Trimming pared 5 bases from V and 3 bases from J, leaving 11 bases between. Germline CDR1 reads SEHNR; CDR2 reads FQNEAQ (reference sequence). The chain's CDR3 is CASSLGTVYEQYF. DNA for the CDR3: TGTGCCAGCAGCCTCGGCACCGTCTACGAGCAGTACTTC.

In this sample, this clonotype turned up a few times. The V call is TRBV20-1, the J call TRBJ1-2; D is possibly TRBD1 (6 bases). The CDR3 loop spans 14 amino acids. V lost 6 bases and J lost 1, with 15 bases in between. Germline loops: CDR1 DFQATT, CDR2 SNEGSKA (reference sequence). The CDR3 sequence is CSAATGHLNYGYTF. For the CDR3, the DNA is TGCAGTGCCGCGACAGGCCATCTTAACTATGGCTACACCTTC.

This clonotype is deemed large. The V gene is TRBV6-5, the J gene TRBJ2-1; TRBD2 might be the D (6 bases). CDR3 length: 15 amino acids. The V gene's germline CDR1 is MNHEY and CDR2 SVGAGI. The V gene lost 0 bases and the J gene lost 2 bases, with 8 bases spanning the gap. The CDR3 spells CASSYSGGAYNEQFF. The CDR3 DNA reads TGTGCCAGCAGTTACTCGGGCGGGGCCTACAATGAGCAGTTCTTC.

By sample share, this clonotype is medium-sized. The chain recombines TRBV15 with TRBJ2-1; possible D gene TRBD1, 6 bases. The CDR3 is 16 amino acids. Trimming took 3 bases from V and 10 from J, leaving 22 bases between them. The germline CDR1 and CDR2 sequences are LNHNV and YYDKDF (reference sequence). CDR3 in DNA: TGTGCCACCAGCAGTAGGGGGACCGTCCAATTGCTGGAGCAGTTCTTC. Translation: CATSSRGTVQLLEQFF.

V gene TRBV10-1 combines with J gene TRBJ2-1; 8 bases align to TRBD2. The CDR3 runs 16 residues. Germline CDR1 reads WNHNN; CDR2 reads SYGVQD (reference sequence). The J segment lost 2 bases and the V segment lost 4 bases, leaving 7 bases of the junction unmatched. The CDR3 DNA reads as TGCGCCAGCAGTGGAACCGGGACTAGGGCCTACAATGAGCAGTTCTTC. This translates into CASSGTGTRAYNEQFF.

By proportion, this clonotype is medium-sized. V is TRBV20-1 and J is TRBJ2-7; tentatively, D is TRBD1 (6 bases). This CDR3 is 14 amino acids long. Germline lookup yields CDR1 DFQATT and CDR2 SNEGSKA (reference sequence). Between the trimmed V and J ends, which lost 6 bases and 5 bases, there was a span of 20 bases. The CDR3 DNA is TGCAGTGCCGAAATAGACAGGAGGACGAACGAGCAGTACTTC. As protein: CSAEIDRRTNEQYF.

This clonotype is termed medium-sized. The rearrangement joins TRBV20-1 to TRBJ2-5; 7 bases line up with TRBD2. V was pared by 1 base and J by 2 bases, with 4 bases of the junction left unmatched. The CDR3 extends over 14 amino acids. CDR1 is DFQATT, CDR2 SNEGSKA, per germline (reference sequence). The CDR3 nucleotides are TGCAGTGCTAGAGTTAGCGGGCTACAAGAGACCCAGTACTTC. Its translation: CSARVSGLQETQYF.

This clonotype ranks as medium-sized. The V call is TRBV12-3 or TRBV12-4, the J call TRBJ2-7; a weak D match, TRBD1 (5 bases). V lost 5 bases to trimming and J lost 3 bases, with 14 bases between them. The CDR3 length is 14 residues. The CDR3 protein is CASSMGAQGYEQYF. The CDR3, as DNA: TGTGCCAGCAGTATGGGCGCTCAGGGCTACGAGCAGTACTTC.

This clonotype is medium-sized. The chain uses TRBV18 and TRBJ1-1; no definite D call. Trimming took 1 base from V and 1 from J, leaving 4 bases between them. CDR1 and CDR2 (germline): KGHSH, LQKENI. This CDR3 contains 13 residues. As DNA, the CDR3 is TGTGCCAGCTCACCACAGGCGAACACTGAAGCTTTCTTT. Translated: CASSPQANTEAFF.